This is a list of T cell receptor beta chains from one sample in a study of cytomegalovirus exposure and HLA in healthy donors. This table comes from immunoSEQ multiplex PCR, and its TCRdb copy is limited to in-frame clones, with some not included. The sample has fewer than 90,000 clones; less than 85% are singletons. Sequencing was performed on PBMCs. These receptors were obtained from a woman aged 45-60 years in good health and CMV-seropositive. CDR3s include the opening cysteine and the closing phenylalanine or tryptophan. A D gene is named only where the DNA matches it firmly. Part of the rows lack a size; the others show once, few, many or a class for expanded clones.

CASSFTPSGGYSGANVLTF	TGTGCCAGCAGCTTCACCCCTTCAGGGGGCTACTCTGGGGCCAACGTCCTGACTTTC	TRBV7-9	TRBJ2-6	-	TRBD1
CASIPGQGSEAFF	TGTGCCAGTATACCGGGACAGGGTTCTGAAGCTTTCTTT	TRBV11-3	TRBJ1-1	-	TRBD1
CASSLGDRSANYGYTF	TGTGCCAGCAGCTTGGGCGACAGGAGCGCCAACTATGGCTACACCTTC	TRBV5-6	TRBJ1-2	-	-
CASSPGATQYF	TGTGCCAGCAGCCCCGGTGCCACCCAGTACTTC	TRBV11-2	TRBJ2-5	-	-
CASSYHDRGTPLAKNIQYF	TGTGCCAGCAGTTATCACGACAGGGGGACGCCCTTGGCCAAAAACATTCAGTACTTC	TRBV2	TRBJ2-4	-	TRBD1
CASSLRGSYEQYF	TGTGCCAGCAGTTTAAGGGGCTCCTACGAGCAGTACTTC	TRBV28	TRBJ2-7	-	-
CASSVGSEQNYGYTF	TGTGCCAGCAGCGTTGGTTCGGAACAGAACTATGGCTACACCTTC	TRBV9	TRBJ1-2	-	-
CASSFLRDRGYEQYF	TGCGCCAGCAGCTTTCTCCGGGACAGGGGCTACGAGCAGTACTTC	TRBV5-1	TRBJ2-7	once	TRBD1
CASSLPGQGVGEQFF	TGTGCCAGCAGCTTGCCGGGACAGGGTGTAGGTGAGCAGTTCTTC	TRBV5-4	TRBJ2-1	-	TRBD1
CASRAGAGYGYTF	TGTGCCAGCAGAGCAGGGGCTGGATATGGCTACACCTTC	TRBV27	TRBJ1-2	-	-
CASSWAGPVETQYF	TGTGCCAGCAGTTGGGCGGGTCCAGTGGAGACCCAGTACTTC	TRBV6-6	TRBJ2-5	-	-
CASSLAGGQETQYF	TGCGCCAGCAGCTTGGCGGGGGGCCAAGAGACCCAGTACTTC	TRBV5-1	TRBJ2-5	-	TRBD2
CASSQGDRGQGAFF	TGTGCCAGCAGCCAGGGGGACAGGGGGCAGGGGGCTTTCTTT	TRBV4-2	TRBJ1-1	-	TRBD1
CAQQAYSLQETQYF	TGTGCTCAGCAGGCTTACTCCTTACAAGAGACCCAGTACTTC	TRBV2	TRBJ2-5	-	-
CASSQGTSLDTGELFF	TGCGCCAGCAGCCAGGGGACATCCCTGGACACCGGGGAGCTGTTTTTT	TRBV4-3	TRBJ2-2	-	-
CASSLQYGYTF	TGTGCCAGCAGTTTACAGTATGGCTACACCTTC	TRBV28	TRBJ1-2	-	-
CASSLVARASGGTQETQYF	TGCGCCAGCAGCTTGGTGGCTAGGGCTAGCGGGGGGACACAAGAGACCCAGTACTTC	TRBV5-1	TRBJ2-5	-	TRBD2
CASSDRGPNYGYTF	TGTGCCAGCAGCGACAGGGGCCCTAACTATGGCTACACCTTC	TRBV9	TRBJ1-2	-	TRBD1
CASSQAHSGSYIQYF	TGTGCCAGCAGTCAGGCCCATAGCGGGAGTTACATTCAGTACTTC	TRBV28	TRBJ2-4	-	TRBD2
CAWSPHAGINEQFF	TGTGCCTGGAGTCCCCACGCAGGGATCAATGAGCAGTTCTTC	TRBV30	TRBJ2-1	-	-
CASSPAMLGAYEQYF	TGTGCCAGCAGCCCGGCTATGTTGGGGGCTTACGAGCAGTACTTC	TRBV5-5	TRBJ2-7	-	-
CASSLGGQGFEQYF	TGTGCCAGCAGCTTAGGGGGACAGGGGTTCGAGCAGTACTTC	TRBV7-6	TRBJ2-7	-	TRBD1